The 20 T cell receptor beta chains given below trace back to one sample, sequenced in a study of blood T cell repertoires in COVID-19 (dated by TCRdb to the early 2020s). The library came from the immunoSEQ multiplex PCR assay. TCRdb took this table from immuneACCESS and kept in-frame rearrangements with V and J called. Such tables lack part of the clones; where checked against another copy, unresolved V genes explain under half of the gap, and the rest is unexplained. For this sample there are 160,000 or so clones; roughly 80% appear just once. Jointly, the top ten make up roughly 13% of the sample. The specimen was peripheral blood. Receptor source: a woman aged 80 or over with acute or convalescent COVID-19.

This sequence joins TRBV28 and TRBJ2-7; D is undetermined. This CDR3 has 11 residues. Between the trimmed V and J ends, which lost 6 bases and 3 bases, there was a span of 6 bases. Germline V gene sequence: CDR1 MDHEN, CDR2 SYDVKM. The CDR3 DNA sequence: TGTGCCAGCAGGCAGAACTACGAGCAGTACTTC. Translation: CASRQNYEQYF. Full variable domain (missing parts from reference TRBV28 and TRBJ2-7): DVKVTQSSRYLVKRTGEKVFLECVQDMDHENMFWYRQDPGLGLRLIYFSYDVKMKEKGDIPEGYSVSREKKERFSLILESASTNQTSMYLCASRQNYEQYFGPGTRLTVT.

The rearrangement joins TRBV7-2 to TRBJ2-3, with no clear D. The CDR3 covers 13 residues. CDR1 is SGHTA and CDR2 is FQGNSA in the germline V gene. V gave up 6 bases and J gave up 1 base, with 8 bases separating them. The CDR3 sequence is CASRNLGTDTQYF. The DNA of the CDR3 is TGTGCCAGCAGGAACTTGGGCACAGATACGCAGTATTTT.

The CDR3 region is CSASGGQGYEQYF. The CDR3 DNA reads TGCAGTGCTAGTGGGGGACAGGGCTACGAGCAGTACTTC. The chain is built from TRBV20-1 and TRBJ2-7; TRBD1 aligns across 9 bases. Germline-derived CDR1 and CDR2 are DFQATT and SNEGSKA (reference sequence). This CDR3 has 13 amino acids. Losses at the gene ends were 3 bases for V and 3 bases for J; bases not matched to a gene: 3.

This chain connects TRBV10-3 to TRBJ2-2; 10 bases map to TRBD1. V shed 0 bases, J shed 6 bases, and the junction held 4 bases outside the gene matches. Looked up from germline, CDR1 is ENHRY and CDR2 is SYGVKD. CDR3 length: 16 amino acids. The CDR3 nucleotides are TGTGCCATCAGTGAGTCGGACAGGGGGGACGCCGGGGAGCTGTTTTTT. Protein sequence: CAISESDRGDAGELFF.

The sample holds one count of this clone. CDR3 DNA sequence: TGTGCCAGCTCACCCCCTGGTCTAGCGGGGGAGCAGTACTTC. Residues: CASSPPGLAGEQYF. The chain employs TRBV18 and TRBJ2-7; 9 positions match TRBD2. The V segment lost 3 bases and the J segment 7 bases; nucleotides outside the gene matches: 7. The CDR3 is 14 residues long. Germline CDR1 KGHSH, CDR2 LQKENI.

This clone was detected only once. The rearrangement joins TRBV7-9 to TRBJ1-6; D remains unclear. There are 17 residues in the CDR3. V was clipped by 5 bases and J by 4 bases, with 18 bases between them. The germline V gene has CDR1 SEHNR and CDR2 FQNEAQ (reference sequence). The CDR3 DNA reads TGTGCCAGCAGCCCCCCGGTCCTGACATCTTATAATTCACCCCTCCACTTT. Protein product: CASSPPVLTSYNSPLHF.

The CDR3 sequence is CASSLASVYNEQFF. DNA for the CDR3: TGTGCCAGCAGCTTAGCTTCCGTCTACAATGAGCAGTTCTTC. The chain is built from TRBV7-9 and TRBJ2-1; D call uncertain. Germline assignment: CDR1 SEHNR and CDR2 FQNEAQ (reference sequence). The CDR3 consists of 14 residues. The V end lost 0 bases, the J end lost 3 bases, and 6 bases lay between the germline ends. Variable domain in full (rest from reference TRBV7-9 and TRBJ2-1): DTGVSQNPRHKITKRGQNVTFRCDPISEHNRLYWYRQTLGQGPEFLTYFQNEAQLEKSRLLSDRFSAERPKGSFSTLEIQRTEQGDSAMYLCASSLASVYNEQFFGPGTRLTVL.

The chain couples TRBV19 to TRBJ2-7, with TRBD1 matching over 8 bases. The CDR3 runs to 15 residues. V shed 4 bases, J shed 2 bases, and the junction held 7 bases outside the gene matches. Germline CDR1 reads LNHDA; CDR2 reads SQIVND (reference sequence). The CDR3, as DNA: TGTGCCAGTAGTACACGACAGGGGTTAACCTACGAGCAGTACTTC. This sequence encodes CASSTRQGLTYEQYF.

The V gene is TRBV5-6, the J gene TRBJ2-1; 8 bases are a match to TRBD2. The CDR3 runs 15 residues. J was trimmed by 4 bases and V by 4 bases; bases with no gene match: 7. The germline V gene encodes CDR1 SGHDT and CDR2 YYEEEE. The DNA for the CDR3 is TGTGCCAGCAGCCTCGGGAGGGCCTCTTACAATGAGCAGTTCTTC. Its translation is CASSLGRASYNEQFF.

The J gene is TRBJ1-2, the V gene TRBV1; no check of the table's D call, TRBD1, against the DNA was made. TRBV1 is an annotated pseudogene. The CDR3 length is 16 residues. The CDR3 loop reads CTSSQGYPTGADGYTF. CDR3 DNA sequence: TGCACCAGCAGCCAAGGCTATCCAACAGGGGCGGATGGCTACACCTTC.

The chain employs TRBV2 and TRBJ1-5; TRBD1 aligns across 7 bases. Germline-derived CDR1 and CDR2 are SNHLY and FYNNEI. CDR3 length: 15 residues. J gave up 3 bases and V 6 bases, and 8 bases lay outside the gene matches. CDR3 DNA sequence: TGTGCCAGCAGGAGGCGGACAGGAGTCAATCAGCCCCAGCATTTT. Protein: CASRRRTGVNQPQHF. Supplemented by reference TRBV2 and TRBJ1-5, the full variable domain reads EPEVTQTPSHQVTQMGQEVILRCVPISNHLYFYWYRQILGQKVEFLVSFYNNEISEKSEIFDDQFSVERPDGSNFTLKIRSTKLEDSAMYFCASRRRTGVNQPQHFGDGTRLSIL.

The chain recombines TRBV19 with TRBJ2-5, with TRBD2 matching over 11 bases. CDR3 length equals 16 residues. Per germline, CDR1 LNHDA and CDR2 SQIVND (reference sequence). The J segment lost 4 bases and the V segment lost 6 bases, leaving 10 bases of the junction unmatched. CDR3 sequence reads: CASSFGTSGLGETQYF. The DNA for the CDR3 is TGTGCCAGTAGCTTTGGGACTAGCGGCTTGGGAGAGACCCAGTACTTC.

CDR3 sequence reads: CASRDRYHEQYF. In DNA, the CDR3 is TGTGCCAGCAGGGACAGGTACCACGAGCAGTACTTC. This chain connects TRBV12-3 or TRBV12-4 to TRBJ2-7, with TRBD1 identical over 7 bases. This CDR3 comprises 12 residues. The junction had 4 bases not matched to a gene; V was cut back by 6 bases and J by 5 bases.

V is TRBV5-4 and J is TRBJ2-1; TRBD2 aligns across 10 bases. The trim removed 5 bases at V and 4 bases at J, leaving 6 bases unmatched. The CDR3 spans 15 residues. The germline V gene has CDR1 SGHNT and CDR2 YYREEE (reference sequence). The DNA for the CDR3 is TGTGCCAGCAGAATTACTAGCGGGGTTTACAATGAGCAGTTCTTC. Amino acids: CASRITSGVYNEQFF.

The V and J genes are TRBV7-2 and TRBJ2-1; 13 bases are shared with TRBD2. The V gene end was trimmed by 4 bases and the J gene end by 7 bases; junction bases not matched to a gene: 4. The CDR3 has 15 amino acids. Germline loops: CDR1 SGHTA, CDR2 FQGNSA. CDR3 region: CASSSGLAGWNEQFF. The CDR3 nucleotides are TGTGCCAGCAGCTCGGGACTAGCGGGGTGGAATGAGCAGTTCTTC. The whole variable domain, filled in from reference TRBV7-2 and TRBJ2-1, reads GAGVSQSPSNKVTEKGKDVELRCDPISGHTALYWYRQSLGQGLEFLIYFQGNSAPDKSGLPSDRFSAERTGGSVSTLTIQRTQQEDSAVYLCASSSGLAGWNEQFFGPGTRLTVL.

This clone has just a few counts. The gene calls are TRBV19 and TRBJ1-2; tentatively, D is TRBD1 (6 bases). V was trimmed by 4 bases and J by 7 bases, leaving 16 bases between them. Germline V gene data show CDR1 as LNHDA and CDR2 as SQIVND (reference sequence). This CDR3 region has 14 residues. The CDR3: CASSTRRAGAGYTF. The CDR3 coding sequence is TGTGCCAGTAGTACCCGTCGGGCAGGGGCTGGCTACACCTTC. Complete variable domain (other parts from reference TRBV19 and TRBJ1-2): DGGITQSPKYLFRKEGQNVTLSCEQNLNHDAMYWYRQDPGQGLRLIYYSQIVNDFQKGDIAEGYSVSREKKESFPLTVTSAQKNPTAFYLCASSTRRAGAGYTFGSGTRLTVV.

The table lists this clone with a few counts. This rearrangement joins TRBV30 to TRBJ2-7, with 8 nucleotides matching TRBD2. Germline loops: CDR1 GTSNPN, CDR2 SVGIG (reference sequence). J was trimmed by 9 bases and V by 3 bases; bases with no gene match: 16. The CDR3 runs to 15 residues. The CDR3 coding sequence is TGTGCCTGGAGGACCCCCGGGGGGGGCGCTGACCGGCAGTACTTC. This sequence encodes CAWRTPGGGADRQYF.

The chain has TRBV3-1 (or the pseudogene TRBV3-2) and TRBJ1-4; no reliable D call. V shed 0 bases and J shed 7 bases, with 9 bases lying between them. This CDR3 is built from 14 residues. Germline CDR1 LGHDT, CDR2 YNNKEL (reference sequence). DNA for the CDR3: TGTGCCAGCAGCCAAGAAACAGATTTTGAAAAACTGTTTTTT. Translated, it gives CASSQETDFEKLFF.

This sequence joins TRBV5-1 and TRBJ2-5; D remains unclear. The CDR3 contains 12 residues. Per germline, CDR1 SGHRS and CDR2 YFSETQ. V lost 2 bases, J lost 0 bases, and 2 bases lay in between. The CDR3 bases are TGCGCCAGCAGCTTCGACCAAGAGACCCAGTACTTC. It yields the protein CASSFDQETQYF.

The V gene is TRBV6-1, the J gene TRBJ1-5; TRBD1 matches 7 bases. The germline V gene encodes CDR1 MNHNS and CDR2 SASEGT. V lost 1 base and J lost 4; bases outside the gene matches: 4. This CDR3 is built from 15 residues. CDR3 loop: CASSEGGTANQPQHF. The CDR3, as DNA: TGTGCCAGCAGTGAAGGTGGGACAGCGAATCAGCCCCAGCATTTT.